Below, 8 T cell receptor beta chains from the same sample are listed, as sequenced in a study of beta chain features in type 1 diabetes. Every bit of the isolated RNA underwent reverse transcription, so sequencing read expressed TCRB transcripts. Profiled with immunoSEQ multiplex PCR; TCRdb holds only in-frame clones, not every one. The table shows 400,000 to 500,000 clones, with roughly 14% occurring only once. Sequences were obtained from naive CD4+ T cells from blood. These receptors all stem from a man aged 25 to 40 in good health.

Here the CDR3 DNA reads TGTGCCAGCAGTACCCTAAGGGCCAACGTCCTGACTTTC. Its protein is CASSTLRANVLTF. The V gene is TRBV27, the J gene TRBJ2-6, with D uncertain. Trimming pared 5 bases from V and 5 bases from J, leaving 7 bases between. The CDR3 loop spans 13 amino acids. Germline values: CDR1 MNHEY, CDR2 SMNVEV (reference sequence).

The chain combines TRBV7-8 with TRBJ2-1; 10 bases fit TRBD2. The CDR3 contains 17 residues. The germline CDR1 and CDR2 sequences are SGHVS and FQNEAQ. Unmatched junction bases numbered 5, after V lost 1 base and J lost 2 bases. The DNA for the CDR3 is TGTGCCAGCAGCTTAGTAAGTCTAGCGGGAGCCTACAATGAGCAGTTCTTC. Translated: CASSLVSLAGAYNEQFF.

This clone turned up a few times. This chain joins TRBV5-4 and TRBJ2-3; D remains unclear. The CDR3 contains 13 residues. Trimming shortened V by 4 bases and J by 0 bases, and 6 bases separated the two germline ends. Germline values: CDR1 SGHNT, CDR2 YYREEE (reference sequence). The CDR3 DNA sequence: TGTGCCAGCAGCATCACTAGCACAGATACGCAGTATTTT. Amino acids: CASSITSTDTQYF.

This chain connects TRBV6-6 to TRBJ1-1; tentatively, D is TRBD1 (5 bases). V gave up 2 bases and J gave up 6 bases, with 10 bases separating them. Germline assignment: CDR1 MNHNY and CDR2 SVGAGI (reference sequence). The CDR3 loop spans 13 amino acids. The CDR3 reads CASSYGGTSEAFF. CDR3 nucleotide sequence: TGTGCCAGCAGTTACGGAGGGACCTCTGAAGCTTTCTTT.

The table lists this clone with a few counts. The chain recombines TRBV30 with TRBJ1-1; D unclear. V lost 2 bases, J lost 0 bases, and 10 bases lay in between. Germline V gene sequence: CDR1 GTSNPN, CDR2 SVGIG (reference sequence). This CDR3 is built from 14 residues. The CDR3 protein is CAWSPVRLNTEAFF. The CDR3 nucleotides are TGTGCCTGGAGTCCGGTTAGACTGAACACTGAAGCTTTCTTT.

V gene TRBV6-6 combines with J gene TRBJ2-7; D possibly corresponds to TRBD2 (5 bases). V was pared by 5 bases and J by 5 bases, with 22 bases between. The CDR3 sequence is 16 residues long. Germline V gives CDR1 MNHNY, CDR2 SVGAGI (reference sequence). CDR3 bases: TGTGCCAGCAGTGCAGGACGGGAACTAAAAACCCACGAGCAGTACTTC. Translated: CASSAGRELKTHEQYF.

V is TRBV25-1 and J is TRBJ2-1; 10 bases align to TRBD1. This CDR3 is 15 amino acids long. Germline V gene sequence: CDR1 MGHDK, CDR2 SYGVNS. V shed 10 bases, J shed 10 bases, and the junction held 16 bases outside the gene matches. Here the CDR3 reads CATEKPGTGVHEQFF. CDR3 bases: TGTGCCACCGAGAAACCGGGGACAGGGGTACACGAGCAGTTCTTC. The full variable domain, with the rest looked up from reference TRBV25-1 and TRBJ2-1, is EADIYQTPRYLVIGTGKKITLECSQTMGHDKMYWYQQDPGMELHLIHYSYGVNSTEKGDLSSESTVSRIRTEHFPLTLESARPSHTSQYLCATEKPGTGVHEQFFGPGTRLTVL.

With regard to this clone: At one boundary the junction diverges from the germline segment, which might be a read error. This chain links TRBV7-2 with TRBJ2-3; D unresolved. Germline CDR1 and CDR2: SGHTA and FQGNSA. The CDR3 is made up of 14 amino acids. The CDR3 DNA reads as TGTGCCAGCAGCCCCGACGGCAACAACCCAAAAGTTCGATTT. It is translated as CASSPDGNNPKVRF.